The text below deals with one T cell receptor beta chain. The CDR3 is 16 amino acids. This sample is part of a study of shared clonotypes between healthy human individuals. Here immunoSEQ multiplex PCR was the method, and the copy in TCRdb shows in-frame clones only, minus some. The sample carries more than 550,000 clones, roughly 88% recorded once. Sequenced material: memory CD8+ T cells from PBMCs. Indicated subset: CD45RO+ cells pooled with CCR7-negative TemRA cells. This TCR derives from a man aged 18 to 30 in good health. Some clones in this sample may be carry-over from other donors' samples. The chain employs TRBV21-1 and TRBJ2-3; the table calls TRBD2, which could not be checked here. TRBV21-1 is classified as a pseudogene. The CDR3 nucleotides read TGTGCCAGCAGCAAAGATGAGCGGGAGAAGTTGGATACGCAGTATTTT. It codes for CASSKDEREKLDTQYF.